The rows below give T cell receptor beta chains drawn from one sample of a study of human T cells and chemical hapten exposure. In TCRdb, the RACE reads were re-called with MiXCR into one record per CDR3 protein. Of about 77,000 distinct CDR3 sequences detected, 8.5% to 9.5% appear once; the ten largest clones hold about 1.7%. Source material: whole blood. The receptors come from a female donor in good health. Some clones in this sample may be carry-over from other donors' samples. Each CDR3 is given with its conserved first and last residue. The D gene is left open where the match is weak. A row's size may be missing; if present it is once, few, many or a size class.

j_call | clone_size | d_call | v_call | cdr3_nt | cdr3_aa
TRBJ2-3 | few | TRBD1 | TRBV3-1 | TGTGCCAGCAGCCTACATGGACAGGGGGGGCAGTATTTT | CASSLHGQGGQYF
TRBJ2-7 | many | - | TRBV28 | TGTGCCAGCAGTTTACCGAATTATCCCCCGGACGAGCAGTACTTC | CASSLPNYPPDEQYF
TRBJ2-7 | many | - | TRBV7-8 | TGTGCCAGCAGCGGACAGACAAGTTTCTACGAGCAGTACTTC | CASSGQTSFYEQYF
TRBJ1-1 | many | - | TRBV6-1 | TGTGCCAGCCTAGGCCTTGACAGGAGAGGCTCTGAAGCTTTCTTT | CASLGLDRRGSEAFF
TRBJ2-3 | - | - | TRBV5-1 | TGCGCCAGCAGCGTGGACTGGGGTTGGCCAGATACGCAGTATTTT | CASSVDWGWPDTQYF
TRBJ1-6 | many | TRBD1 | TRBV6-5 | TGTGCCAGCGGGACAGGGGTTGGTAATTCACCCCTCCACTTT | CASGTGVGNSPLHF
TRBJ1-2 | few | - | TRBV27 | TGTGCCAGCAGCTGCAGAGGATCGCCTGGCTACACCTTC | CASSCRGSPGYTF
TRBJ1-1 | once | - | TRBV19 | TGTGCCAGTAGTAGCCCGGGACACGCGAACACTGAAGCTTTCTTT | CASSSPGHANTEAFF
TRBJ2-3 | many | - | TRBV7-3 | TGTGCCAGCAGCCCTGACGCCCCTAGCACAGATACGCAGTATTTT | CASSPDAPSTDTQYF
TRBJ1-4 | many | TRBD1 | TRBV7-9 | TGTGCCAGCAGCCCAGGACAGGGGTGGAAGGAAGGTGAAAAACTGTTTTTT | CASSPGQGWKEGEKLFF
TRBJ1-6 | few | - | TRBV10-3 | TGTGCCATCACCGGGCAGTTTAATTCACCCCTCCACTTT | CAITGQFNSPLHF
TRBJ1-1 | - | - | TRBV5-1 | TGCGCCAGCAACCCTGTGGCCGGCATGGACACTGAAGCTTTCTTT | CASNPVAGMDTEAFF
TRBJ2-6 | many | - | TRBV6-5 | TGTGCCAGCAGTCCCGACAGAACCGGGGCCAACGTCCTGACTTTC | CASSPDRTGANVLTF
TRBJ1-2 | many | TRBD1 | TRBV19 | TGTGCCAGTAGTATCAACGGCCTAACAGGGGGCGATGGCTACACCTTC | CASSINGLTGGDGYTF
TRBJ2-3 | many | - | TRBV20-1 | TGCAGTGCTGAATGGACTATTTTGCTCTGGGCGGATACGCAGTATTTT | CSAEWTILLWADTQYF
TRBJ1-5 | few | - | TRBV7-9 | TGTGCCAGCAGCAGGGACGGGCAGCCCCAGCATTTT | CASSRDGQPQHF
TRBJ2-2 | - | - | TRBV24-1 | TGTGCCACCAGCGCCGGTTGGGCAAGCCCGAACACCGGGGAGCTGTTTTTT | CATSAGWASPNTGELFF
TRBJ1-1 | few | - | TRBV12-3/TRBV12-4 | TGTGCCAGCAGAACCCGACGCCCGAACACTGAAGCTTTCTTT | CASRTRRPNTEAFF
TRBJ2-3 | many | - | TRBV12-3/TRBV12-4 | TGTGCCAGCAGTTCGCCACCAGGAGAAAATACGCAGTATTTT | CASSSPPGENTQYF
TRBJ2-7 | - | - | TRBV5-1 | TGCGCCAGCAGCTTGGTCGGAAACTCCTACGAGCAGTACTTC | CASSLVGNSYEQYF
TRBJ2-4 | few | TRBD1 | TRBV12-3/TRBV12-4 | TGTGCCAGCAGTTCTCGGACAGGGGAAAGAAACATTCAGTACTTC | CASSSRTGERNIQYF
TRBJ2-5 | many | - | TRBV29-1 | TGCAGCGTTGACGTAGGGGTCCAAGAGACCCAGTACTTC | CSVDVGVQETQYF
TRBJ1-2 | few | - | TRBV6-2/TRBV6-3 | TGTGCCAGCGAAGGACATAGCTATGGCTACACCTTC | CASEGHSYGYTF
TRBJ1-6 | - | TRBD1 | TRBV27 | TGTGCCAGCAGCCTCACAGGGGGTAATTCACCCCTCCACTTT | CASSLTGGNSPLHF
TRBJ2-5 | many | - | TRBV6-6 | TGTGCCAGCAGTGCCGGACTCAGTAACTTACGTAACCAAGAGACCCAGTACTTC | CASSAGLSNLRNQETQYF
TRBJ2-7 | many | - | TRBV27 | TGTGCCAGCAGTTTTTCCCAGGGCGAGAGCTCCTACGAGCAGTACTTC | CASSFSQGESSYEQYF
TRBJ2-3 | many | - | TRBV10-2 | TGCGCCAGCAGTGGTGGTGCAGGGGTTAGTACGCAGTATTTT | CASSGGAGVSTQYF
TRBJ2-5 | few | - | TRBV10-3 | TGTGCCTCGACGGGTTTAGTCCAAGAGACCCAGTACTTC | CASTGLVQETQYF
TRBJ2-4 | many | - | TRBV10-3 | TGTGCCATCAGTGAGTCGGCAGGGAAAAACATTCAGTACTTC | CAISESAGKNIQYF
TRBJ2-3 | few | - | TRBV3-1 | TGTGCCAGCAGCCAAGGGGGCGTAAGAAACACAGATACGCAGTATTTT | CASSQGGVRNTDTQYF
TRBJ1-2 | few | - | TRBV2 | TGTGCCAGCAGTGAAACTCCCCCGAGGGGGTACTATGGCTACACCTTC | CASSETPPRGYYGYTF
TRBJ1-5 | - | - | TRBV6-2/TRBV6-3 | TGTGCCAGCAGTTACTCGGTTTGGACCAACCACAATCAGCCCCAGCATTTT | CASSYSVWTNHNQPQHF
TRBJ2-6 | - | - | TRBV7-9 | TGTGCCAGCAGCCCAAAGAGCAACGGCGGGGCCAACGTCCTGACTTTC | CASSPKSNGGANVLTF
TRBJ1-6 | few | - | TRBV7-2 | TGTGCCAGCAGCTCAAGGCGACAGTCGAATTCACCCCTCCACTTT | CASSSRRQSNSPLHF
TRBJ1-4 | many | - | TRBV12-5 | TGTGCTAGTGGTTTGTTGCCTAATGAAAAACTGTTTTTT | CASGLLPNEKLFF
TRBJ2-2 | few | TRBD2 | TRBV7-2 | TGTGCCAGCAGCACCACTCTACTAGCGGGGGGCACCGGGGAGCTGTTTTTT | CASSTTLLAGGTGELFF
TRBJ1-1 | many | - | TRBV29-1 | TGCAGCGCAAGTGGAAACACTGAAGCTTTCTTT | CSASGNTEAFF
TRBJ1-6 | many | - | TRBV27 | TGTGCCAGCAGCGCTCCCCAACCCCCCTCACCCCTCCACTTT | CASSAPQPPSPLHF
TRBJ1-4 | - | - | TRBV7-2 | TGTGCCAGCAGCTCCGGGGGCAGGGTAAATGAAAAACTGTTTTTT | CASSSGGRVNEKLFF
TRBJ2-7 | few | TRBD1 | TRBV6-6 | TGTGCCAGCAGCCAGGGACAGGGGGAAACCTACGAGCAGTACTTC | CASSQGQGETYEQYF
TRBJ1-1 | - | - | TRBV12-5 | TGTGCTAGTGGTTCGGTGACAGTTTATCCGAACACTGAAGCTTTCTTT | CASGSVTVYPNTEAFF
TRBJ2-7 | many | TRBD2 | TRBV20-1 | TGCAGTGCTCCCGGGACTACAAGTTCCTACGAGCAGTACTTC | CSAPGTTSSYEQYF
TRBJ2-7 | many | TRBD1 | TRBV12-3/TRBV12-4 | TGTGCCAGCAGTCTAGGGACAGGGGGCGAGCAGTACTTC | CASSLGTGGEQYF
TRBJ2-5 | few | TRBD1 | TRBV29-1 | TGCAGCGTTGTAGGGAAGGGGGCGAGCCGGGGCGCGGGGACCCAGTACTTC | CSVVGKGASRGAGTQYF
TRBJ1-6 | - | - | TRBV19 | TGTGCCAGTAGTATTGCGTCTTTGGGAATAGCGGATTCACCCCTCCACTTT | CASSIASLGIADSPLHF
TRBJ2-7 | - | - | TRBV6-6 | TGTGCCAGCGAGCAGGGCAGCTCCTACGAGCAGTACTTC | CASEQGSSYEQYF
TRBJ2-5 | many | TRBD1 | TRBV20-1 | TGCAGTGCTAGACCATTACAGGGGCCACAAGAGACCCAGTACTTC | CSARPLQGPQETQYF
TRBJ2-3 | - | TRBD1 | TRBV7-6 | TGTGCCAGCAGCTTAGGGACAGGGGCCCGCACAGATACGCAGTATTTT | CASSLGTGARTDTQYF
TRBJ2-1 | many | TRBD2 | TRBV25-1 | TGTGCCAGCAGTGAGTTCCCTCCGAGCGGGGGGGCTAGGTGGTTCTTC | CASSEFPPSGGARWFF
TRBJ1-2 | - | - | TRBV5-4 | TGTGCCAGCAGCTTGGCCGGGGCAGGGCGGGGTGGCTACACCTTC | CASSLAGAGRGGYTF
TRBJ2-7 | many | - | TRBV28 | TGTGCCAGCAGTAGGAAGGTTCGGACAGCATTTTCTTACGAGCAGTACTTC | CASSRKVRTAFSYEQYF
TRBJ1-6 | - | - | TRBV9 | TGTGCCAGCAGCCTGGGCGTCGCTCCGAGCTCCTATAATTCACCCCTCCACTTT | CASSLGVAPSSYNSPLHF
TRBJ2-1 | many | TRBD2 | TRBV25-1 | TGTGCCAGCCTAAATAGCGGGGGGCACAATGAGCAGTTCTTC | CASLNSGGHNEQFF
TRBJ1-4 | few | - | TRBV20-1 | TGCAGTGCTAGAGTCTTCGCCTCCGTTAATGAAAAACTGTTTTTT | CSARVFASVNEKLFF